The 22 T cell receptor beta chains below were found in one sample sequenced in a study of spatial heterogeneity in lung cancer. TCRdb re-called the 5' RACE reads with MiXCR, one entry per CDR3 protein. This table holds tens of thousands of distinct CDR3 sequences, approximately 21% found once. Time point of the sample: sample taken at primary tumor resection. The input material, whole RNA from tumor, nontumor lung or frozen PBMC, was sequenced unsorted. Sequencing was performed on PBMCs, taken at surgery. Receptors were obtained from a male donor with early-stage non-small cell lung cancer.

The chain combines TRBV7-9 with TRBJ2-3, with TRBD2 identical over 14 bases. J gave up 3 bases and V 5 bases, and 4 bases lay outside the gene matches. CDR3 length equals 16 residues. CDR1 is SEHNR, CDR2 FQNEAQ, per germline (reference sequence). CDR3 in DNA: TGTGCCAGCAGCCCGGGACTAGCGGGAGCGACAGATACGCAGTATTTT. Translation: CASSPGLAGATDTQYF.

The genes are TRBV28 and TRBJ1-2; D not resolved. Germline V gene sequence: CDR1 MDHEN, CDR2 SYDVKM. The CDR3 is 12 residues long. Trimming took off 6 bases at V and 2 bases at J, with 7 bases between the two ends. CDR3 amino acids: CASSKGNYGYTF. In DNA, the CDR3 is TGTGCCAGCAGCAAGGGAAACTATGGCTACACCTTC.

V is TRBV18 and J is TRBJ2-7, with TRBD1 matching 8 bases. This CDR3 comprises 16 residues. Germline-derived CDR1 and CDR2 are KGHSH and LQKENI. After removal of 3 bases from V and 2 bases from J, the junction contained 9 bases not matched to a gene. This chain's CDR3 is CASSPPGTGEAYEQYF. In nucleotides, the CDR3 is TGTGCCAGCTCACCGCCGGGGACAGGAGAGGCCTACGAGCAGTACTTC.

This clonotype was seen more than once but under ten times. The chain carries TRBV3-1 and TRBJ2-1, with D perhaps matching TRBD1 or TRBD2 (5 bases each). Trimming removed 4 bases at V and 4 bases at J, with 8 bases between. The CDR3 consists of 13 residues. The germline CDR1 and CDR2 sequences are LGHDT and YNNKEL (reference sequence). CDR3 residues: CASSPGPYNEQFF. CDR3 coding DNA: TGTGCCAGCAGCCCGGGGCCGTACAATGAGCAGTTCTTC.

This rearrangement joins TRBV7-2 to TRBJ2-1; weak D call: TRBD1 (5 bases). Trimming stripped 2 bases from V and 2 bases from J, with 10 bases between. This CDR3 is built from 15 residues. Germline V gene lookup returns CDR1 SGHTA and CDR2 FQGNSA. The chain's CDR3 is CASSLLGQTYNEQFF. In nucleotides, the CDR3 is TGTGCCAGCAGCTTACTTGGACAAACCTACAATGAGCAGTTCTTC.

A remark on this clonotype: A read error may be the cause here, since a much bigger clone is one base away. V usage is TRBV20-1 and J usage is TRBJ1-2; 7 nucleotides align to TRBD1. V lost 5 bases, J lost 3 bases, and 9 bases stayed unmatched. From germline, CDR1 is DFQATT and CDR2 SNEGSKA (reference sequence). CDR3 length: 14 amino acids. The CDR3 region is CSAYTGDMDYGYTF. CDR3 in DNA: TGCAGTGCTTATACAGGGGACATGGACTATGGCTACACCTTC.

This clonotype was found once. The chain carries TRBV7-9 and TRBJ2-7; D not resolved. The CDR3 sequence is 15 residues long. V was clipped by 1 base and J by 3 bases, with 13 bases between them. Germline loops: CDR1 SEHNR, CDR2 FQNEAQ (reference sequence). CDR3 amino acids: CASSLGLMPFYEQYF. Here the CDR3 DNA reads TGTGCCAGCAGCTTAGGTCTAATGCCCTTCTACGAGCAGTACTTC. Complete variable domain (other parts from reference TRBV7-9 and TRBJ2-7): DTGVSQNPRHKITKRGQNVTFRCDPISEHNRLYWYRQTLGQGPEFLTYFQNEAQLEKSRLLSDRFSAERPKGSFSTLEIQRTEQGDSAMYLCASSLGLMPFYEQYFGPGTRLTVT.

The chain recombines TRBV12-3 or TRBV12-4 with TRBJ1-4; 7 bases fit TRBD1. The CDR3 covers 19 residues. V lost 5 bases and J lost 0; bases outside the gene matches: 15. CDR3 region: CASSLHDRVFGATNEKLFF. For the CDR3, the DNA is TGTGCCAGCAGTCTCCACGACAGGGTTTTTGGTGCAACTAATGAAAAACTGTTTTTT.

This clonotype appeared a single time. The chain employs TRBV20-1 and TRBJ2-7; 9 bases map to TRBD1. The CDR3 is 13 amino acids. Germline V gives CDR1 DFQATT, CDR2 SNEGSKA (reference sequence). V was clipped by 5 bases and J by 3 bases; unmatched bases: 5. The CDR3 DNA follows: TGCAGTGCTCGCCGGGACAGGGACTACGAGCAGTACTTC. It is translated as CSARRDRDYEQYF.

In regard to this clonotype: A junction end diverges from the germline sequence, so it may reflect a read error. V usage is TRBV19 and J usage is TRBJ1-4, with D unresolved. This CDR3 contains 12 residues. CDR1 and CDR2 (germline): LNHDA, SQIVND (reference sequence). The CDR3 DNA sequence: TGTGCCAGTAGTGCAGTCTATGAAAATCTGTTTTTT. Translating gives CASSAVYENLFF.

The V gene is TRBV27, the J gene TRBJ1-2; D remains ambiguous. V was shortened by 0 bases and J by 5 bases, with 13 bases between the two germline ends. Germline V lookup: CDR1 MNHEY, CDR2 SMNVEV (reference sequence). The CDR3 extends over 15 amino acids. CDR3 loop: CASSLSSGMGYGYTF. As DNA, the CDR3 is TGTGCCAGCAGTTTATCGTCCGGGATGGGATATGGCTACACCTTC.

The J gene is TRBJ2-7, the V gene TRBV28; D remains ambiguous. V was shortened by 8 bases and J by 0 bases, with 14 bases between the two germline ends. CDR3 length equals 14 residues. CDR1 is MDHEN and CDR2 is SYDVKM in the germline V gene. The CDR3, as DNA: TGTGCCAGCGTACCGACACAATACTCCTACGAGCAGTACTTC. Translated: CASVPTQYSYEQYF.

This clonotype has only a few counts. The chain recombines TRBV6-6 with TRBJ2-5; the D is unclear. Germline CDR1 is MNHNY and CDR2 is SVGAGI (reference sequence). The V end lost 6 bases, the J end lost 5 bases, and 16 bases lay between the germline ends. This CDR3 is built from 14 residues. As DNA, the CDR3 is TGTGCCAGCAGCCTAAGGAACCCGAGGGAGACCCAGTACTTC. Translating gives CASSLRNPRETQYF.

CDR3 DNA sequence: TGTGCCAGCAGCTTACAGGGGGCGCGTGGCTACACCTTC. This translates into CASSLQGARGYTF. This chain joins TRBV7-2 and TRBJ1-2; 8 nucleotides align to TRBD1. Germline V gives CDR1 SGHTA, CDR2 FQGNSA. V shed 2 bases, J shed 7 bases, and the junction held 3 bases outside the gene matches. This CDR3 is built from 13 residues.

This clonotype was seen a few times. The chain has TRBV29-1 and TRBJ2-7, with a weak D call TRBD2 (5 bases). Germline V CDR1 and CDR2: SQVTM, ANQGSEA. CDR3 length: 11 amino acids. V shed 6 bases and J shed 7 bases, with 13 bases lying between them. DNA of the CDR3: TGCAGCGTCTACAAAACGGGGGAGCAGTACTTC. This codes for CSVYKTGEQYF.

The rearrangement joins TRBV3-1 to TRBJ2-3; D is uncertain. CDR3 size: 13 residues. From germline, CDR1 is LGHDT and CDR2 YNNKEL (reference sequence). V lost 4 bases to trimming and J lost 2 bases, with 7 bases between them. This chain's CDR3 is CASSPRTTDTQYF. CDR3 sequence (DNA): TGTGCCAGCAGCCCCAGAACCACAGATACGCAGTATTTT.

In this sample, this clonotype turned up a few times. This chain joins TRBV6-5 and TRBJ2-7; tentative D call: TRBD2 (5 bases). Deletions cut 8 bases from V and 6 bases from J, with 17 bases between. The germline V gene encodes CDR1 MNHEY and CDR2 SVGAGI. The CDR3 extends over 13 amino acids. CDR3 residues: CASQIKRSGEQYF. The CDR3 nucleotides are TGTGCCAGCCAAATTAAGCGGTCGGGCGAGCAGTACTTC.

The chain links TRBV7-2 to TRBJ2-1; D remains ambiguous. Germline V gene data show CDR1 as SGHTA and CDR2 as FQGNSA. The germline V and J ends were trimmed by 5 bases and 2 bases, with 13 bases remaining between them. The CDR3 loop spans 15 amino acids. CDR3 residues: CASSPASATYNEQFF. CDR3 nucleotide sequence: TGTGCCAGCAGCCCAGCGAGCGCCACCTACAATGAGCAGTTCTTC.

For the CDR3, the DNA is TGTGCCAGCAGCTTCAGGGATTCGGAGACCCAGTACTTC. This encodes CASSFRDSETQYF. The V gene is TRBV7-6, the J gene TRBJ2-5; the D gene is possibly TRBD1 (5 bases). The CDR3 has 13 residues. Germline CDR1 is SGHVS and CDR2 is FNYEAQ. Between the trimmed V and J ends, which lost 3 bases and 5 bases, there was a span of 10 bases. Full variable domain (outside the CDR3, taken from reference TRBV7-6 and TRBJ2-5): GAGVSQSPRYKVTKRGQDVALRCDPISGHVSLYWYRQALGQGPEFLTYFNYEAQQDKSGLPNDRFSAERPEGSISTLTIQRTEQRDSAMYRCASSFRDSETQYFGPGTRLLVL.

This clonotype was observed a few times. The chain combines TRBV28 with TRBJ2-4, with D unresolved. V was cut by 8 bases and J by 1 base, with 12 bases left in between. The CDR3 extends over 14 amino acids. Germline loops: CDR1 MDHEN, CDR2 SYDVKM. The CDR3 nucleotides are TGTGCCAGCCTTGCCCCCGTGGCCAAAAACATTCAGTACTTC. This gives the protein CASLAPVAKNIQYF.

The rearrangement joins TRBV28 to TRBJ1-1; D is unresolved. V was trimmed by 3 bases and J by 8 bases, leaving 7 bases between them. Germline assignment: CDR1 MDHEN and CDR2 SYDVKM. CDR3 length equals 11 residues. The CDR3 protein is CASSLSLEAFF. CDR3 nucleotides: TGTGCCAGCAGTTTGAGCCTAGAAGCTTTCTTT.

This chain links TRBV27 with TRBJ2-7; D remains ambiguous. Deletions cut 4 bases from V and 2 bases from J, with 12 bases between. This CDR3 comprises 14 residues. The germline gives CDR1 MNHEY, CDR2 SMNVEV (reference sequence). The CDR3 spells CASSSSVGPYEQYF. The CDR3 nucleotides are TGTGCCAGCAGTTCCTCTGTGGGCCCCTACGAGCAGTACTTC.